These T cell receptor beta chains were read from a single sample in a study of blood T cell repertoires in COVID-19. Data came from immunoSEQ multiplex PCR; TCRdb stores just in-frame clones and leaves some out. This table holds some 100,000 clones, approximately 85% found once. Sequencing input: peripheral blood. The receptors were gathered from a human donor in a cohort sampled during active COVID-19. Each CDR3 is given without its conserved first and last residue. Each record gives: V gene, J gene, CDR3 length, CDR3 protein.

TRBV2	TRBJ1-6	12	ASSVKGASSPLH
TRBV6-6	TRBJ1-2	12	ASSYRTGSEGYT
TRBV5-6	TRBJ2-2	11	ASSLAGTGELF
TRBV29-1	TRBJ1-1	10	SVAQGGAEAF
TRBV4-1	TRBJ1-6	13	ASSHIRENNSPLH
TRBV12-3/TRBV12-4	TRBJ2-1	9	ASRQDTKQF
TRBV7-2	TRBJ1-2	11	ASSLPGGYGYT
TRBV7-2	TRBJ2-3	12	ASSLTLGGNTQY
TRBV6-2/TRBV6-3	TRBJ1-5	13	ASSFLQGRNQPQH
TRBV7-2	TRBJ2-4	12	ASSLGGPGNIQY
TRBV5-6	TRBJ1-2	12	ASSSIFRGFGYT
TRBV12-5	TRBJ2-7	14	ASGLVTGGKWNEQY
TRBV7-2	TRBJ2-3	10	ASSLPGDTQY
TRBV7-9	TRBJ2-1	15	ASSSVSGTGSYNEQF
TRBV6-5	TRBJ1-1	12	ASSYSGRNTEAF
TRBV4-1	TRBJ1-5	11	ASSQDRGLPQH
TRBV11-3	TRBJ1-1	16	ASSLAFEARRKDTEAF
TRBV4-3	TRBJ2-6	15	ASSQERSGPGANVLT
TRBV6-6	TRBJ1-1	11	ASSPRSNTEAF
TRBV7-8	TRBJ1-5	12	ASSPRRGVQPQH
TRBV10-3	TRBJ2-7	12	AIRGTSGSNEQY
TRBV7-2	TRBJ2-2	14	ASSPRTVRNTGELF
TRBV2	TRBJ2-3	13	ASSQDRGAGDTQY
TRBV6-5	TRBJ2-3	12	ASSWVASTDTQY
TRBV9	TRBJ1-3	9	ASSRGNTIY
TRBV5-1	TRBJ1-1	12	ASALQGVDTEAF
TRBV5-1	TRBJ2-7	11	ASRPQGPHEQY
TRBV7-2	TRBJ1-2	11	ASSFEGVYGYT
TRBV7-8	TRBJ1-5	10	ASSAIDQPQH
TRBV19	TRBJ2-5	13	ASSIMSGWGETQY